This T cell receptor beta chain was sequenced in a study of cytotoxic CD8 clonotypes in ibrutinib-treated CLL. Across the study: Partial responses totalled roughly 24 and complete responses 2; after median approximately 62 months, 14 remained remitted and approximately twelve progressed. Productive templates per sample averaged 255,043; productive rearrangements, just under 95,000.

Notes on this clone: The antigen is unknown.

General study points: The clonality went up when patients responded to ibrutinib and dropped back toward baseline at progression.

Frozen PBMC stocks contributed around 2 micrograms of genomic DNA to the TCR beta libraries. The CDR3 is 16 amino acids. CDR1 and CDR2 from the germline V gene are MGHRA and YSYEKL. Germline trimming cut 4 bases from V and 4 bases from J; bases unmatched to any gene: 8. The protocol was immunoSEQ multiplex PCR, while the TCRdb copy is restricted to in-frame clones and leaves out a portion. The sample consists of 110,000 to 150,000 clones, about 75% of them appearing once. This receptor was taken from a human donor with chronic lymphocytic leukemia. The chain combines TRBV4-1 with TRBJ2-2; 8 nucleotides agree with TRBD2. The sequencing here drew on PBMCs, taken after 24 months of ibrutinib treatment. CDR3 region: CASSPGGTRLTGELFF. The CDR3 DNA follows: TGCGCCAGCAGCCCGGGGGGGACTAGACTCACCGGGGAGCTGTTTTTT.